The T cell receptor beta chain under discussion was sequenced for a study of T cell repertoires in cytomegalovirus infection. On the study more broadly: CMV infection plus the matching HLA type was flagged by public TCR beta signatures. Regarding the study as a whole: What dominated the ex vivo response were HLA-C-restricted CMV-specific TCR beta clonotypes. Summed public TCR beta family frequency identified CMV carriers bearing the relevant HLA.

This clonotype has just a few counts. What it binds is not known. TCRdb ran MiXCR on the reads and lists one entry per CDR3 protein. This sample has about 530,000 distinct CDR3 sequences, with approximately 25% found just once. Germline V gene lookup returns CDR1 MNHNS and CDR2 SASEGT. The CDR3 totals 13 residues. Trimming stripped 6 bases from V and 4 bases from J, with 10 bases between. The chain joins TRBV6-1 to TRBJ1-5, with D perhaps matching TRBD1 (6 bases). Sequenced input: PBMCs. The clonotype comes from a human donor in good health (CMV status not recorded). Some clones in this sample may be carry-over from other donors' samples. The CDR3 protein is CASRTRGNQPQHF. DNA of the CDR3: TGTGCCAGCAGAACTAGGGGGAATCAGCCCCAGCATTTT.